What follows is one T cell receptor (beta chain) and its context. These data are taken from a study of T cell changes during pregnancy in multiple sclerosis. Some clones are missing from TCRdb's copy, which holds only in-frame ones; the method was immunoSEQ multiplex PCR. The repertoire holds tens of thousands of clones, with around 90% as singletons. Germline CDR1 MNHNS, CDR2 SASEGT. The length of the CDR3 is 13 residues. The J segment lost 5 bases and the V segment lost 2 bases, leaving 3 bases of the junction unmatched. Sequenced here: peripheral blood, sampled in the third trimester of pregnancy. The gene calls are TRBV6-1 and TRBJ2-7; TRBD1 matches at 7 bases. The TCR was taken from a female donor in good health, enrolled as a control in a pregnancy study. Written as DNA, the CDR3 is TGTGCCAGCAGTGAACGACAGGGAAACGAGCAGTACTTC. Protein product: CASSERQGNEQYF.